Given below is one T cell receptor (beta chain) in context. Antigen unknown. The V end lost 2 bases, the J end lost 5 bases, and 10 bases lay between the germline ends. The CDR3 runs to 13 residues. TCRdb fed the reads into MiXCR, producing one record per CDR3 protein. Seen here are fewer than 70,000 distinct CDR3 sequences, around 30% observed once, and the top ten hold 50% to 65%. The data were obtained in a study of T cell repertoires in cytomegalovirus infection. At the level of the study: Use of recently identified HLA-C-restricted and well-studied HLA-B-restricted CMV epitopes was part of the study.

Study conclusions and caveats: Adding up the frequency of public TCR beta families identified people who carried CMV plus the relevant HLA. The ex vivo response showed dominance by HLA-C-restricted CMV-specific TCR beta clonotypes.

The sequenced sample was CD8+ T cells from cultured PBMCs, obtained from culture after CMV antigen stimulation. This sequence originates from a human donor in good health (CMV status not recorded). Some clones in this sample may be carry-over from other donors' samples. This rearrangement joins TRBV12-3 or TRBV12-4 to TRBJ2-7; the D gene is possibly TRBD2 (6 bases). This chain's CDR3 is CASSLRLANEQYF. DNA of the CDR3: TGTGCCAGCAGTTTAAGGCTAGCGAACGAGCAGTACTTC.